This TCR beta chain is drawn from a study of T cell responses to AZD1222 COVID-19 vaccine. The junction had 12 bases not matched to a gene; V was cut back by 8 bases and J by 12 bases. The germline gives CDR1 MNHEY, CDR2 SVGAGI. CDR3 size: 15 residues. Turning to this clone: Its antigen is not identified.

Study results and limitations: Epitopes outside B.1.351 and B.1.1.7 mutated regions reportedly drew nearly half of spike TCRs. It was only a handful of AZD1222 recipients who were seropositive at baseline. Regions 160-218 and 743-854 dominated among vaccine-associated CD4 TCRs spanning spike.

Method: immunoSEQ multiplex PCR; TCRdb's copy keeps in-frame clones and lacks some. This sample carries about 140,000 clones, around 93% of them seen once, and the ten largest clones take 3% to 4.5%. The rearrangement joins TRBV6-5 to TRBJ2-1; TRBD2 agrees at 14 bases. The receptor was isolated from an adult who received the AZD1222 COVID-19 vaccine. Sequences were derived from peripheral blood, sampled 28 days after the second AZD1222 dose. The CDR3 loop reads CASGTPTSGRARQFF. For the CDR3, the DNA is TGTGCCAGCGGGACACCGACTAGCGGGAGGGCCAGGCAGTTCTTC.